The next 22 T cell receptor beta chains were all read from a single sample in a study of T cells after yellow fever vaccination. TCRdb itself ran the 5' RACE reads through MiXCR, one entry per CDR3 protein. The sample records about 430,000 distinct CDR3 sequences, approximately 19% being singletons. The sequenced sample was PBMCs, obtained before the yellow fever booster vaccination. All receptors derive from a man aged 18 to 35 who received the YFV17D yellow fever vaccine.

The V and J genes are TRBV7-9 and TRBJ1-4, with 7 bases identical to TRBD1. This CDR3 comprises 15 residues. CDR1 is SEHNR and CDR2 is FQNEAQ in the germline V gene (reference sequence). Trimming cost V 2 bases and J 3 bases; bases outside gene matches: 3. CDR3 DNA sequence: TGTGCCAGCAGCTTACTTGGGACAGCTAATGAAAAACTGTTTTTT. Amino acids: CASSLLGTANEKLFF.

This clonotype was counted at least ten times. The rearrangement joins TRBV7-2 to TRBJ2-3, with D uncertain. CDR1 is SGHTA, CDR2 FQGNSA, per germline. CDR3 length: 12 amino acids. The V gene lost 5 bases and the J gene lost 0 bases, with 3 bases spanning the gap. The chain's CDR3 is CASSESTDTQYF. CDR3 nucleotides: TGTGCCAGCAGCGAAAGCACAGATACGCAGTATTTT.

This chain joins TRBV29-1 and TRBJ2-1; D gene unclear. Germline CDR1 SQVTM, CDR2 ANQGSEA. The V and J ends lost 2 bases and 0 bases respectively, with 14 bases between them. The CDR3 covers 16 residues. Written as DNA, the CDR3 is TGCAGCGTTGAATGGATTAGCCAGATCTCCTACAATGAGCAGTTCTTC. Translated: CSVEWISQISYNEQFF.

The J gene is TRBJ2-1, the V gene TRBV7-2; 10 bases line up with TRBD1. Losses at the gene ends were 5 bases for V and 6 bases for J; bases not matched to a gene: 7. CDR3 length equals 15 residues. Germline values: CDR1 SGHTA, CDR2 FQGNSA. CDR3 amino acids: CASSPRTGGSNEQFF. The DNA of the CDR3 is TGTGCCAGCAGCCCCCGGACAGGGGGTTCCAATGAGCAGTTCTTC.

The chain uses TRBV5-1 and TRBJ2-5; 14 bases map to TRBD2. Unmatched junction bases numbered 6, after V lost 4 bases and J lost 4 bases. Germline V gene lookup returns CDR1 SGHRS and CDR2 YFSETQ. The CDR3 extends over 16 amino acids. CDR3 nucleotides: TGCGCCAGCAGCCGGGGGACTAGCGGGGGCGGAGAGACCCAGTACTTC. It encodes CASSRGTSGGGETQYF.

Only a few counts were recorded for this clonotype. The chain has TRBV6-5 and TRBJ2-2; tentatively, D is TRBD2 (5 bases). CDR1 is MNHEY and CDR2 is SVGAGI in the germline V gene. The V end lost 2 bases, the J end lost 4 bases, and 8 bases lay between the germline ends. The CDR3 sequence is 14 residues long. The CDR3 DNA is TGTGCCAGCAGTTACGCCGGACTCACCGGGGAGCTGTTTTTT. Translation: CASSYAGLTGELFF.

This clonotype was counted a few times. Here the CDR3 reads CASSLADRGTGELFF. CDR3 sequence (DNA): TGCGCCAGCAGCTTGGCGGACAGGGGCACCGGGGAGCTGTTTTTT. The V call is TRBV5-1, the J call TRBJ2-2, with 9 nucleotides matching TRBD1. The CDR3 has 15 residues. The ends lost 0 bases at V and 4 bases at J; junction bases unmatched: 1. Germline CDR1 SGHRS, CDR2 YFSETQ. The full variable domain, rest sourced from reference TRBV5-1 and TRBJ2-2, is KAGVTQTPRYLIKTRGQQVTLSCSPISGHRSVSWYQQTPGQGLQFLFEYFSETQRNKGNFPGRFSGRQFSNSRSEMNVSTLELGDSALYLCASSLADRGTGELFFGEGSRLTVL.

This clonotype was detected only a few times. V usage is TRBV4-2 and J usage is TRBJ2-1; the D is unclear. V was clipped by 0 bases and J by 8 bases, with 8 bases between them. The CDR3 is 13 residues long. CDR1 and CDR2 (germline): LGHNA, YNFKEQ. The CDR3 region is CASSQEAADEQFF. The CDR3, as DNA: TGTGCCAGCAGCCAAGAGGCAGCCGATGAGCAGTTCTTC.

This clonotype was observed many times. This chain uses TRBV5-6 with TRBJ2-5, with a tentative D call TRBD2 (5 bases). Germline assignment: CDR1 SGHDT and CDR2 YYEEEE. V was clipped by 4 bases and J by 5 bases, with 24 bases between them. The CDR3 has 17 amino acids. In DNA, the CDR3 is TGTGCCAGCAGCGCGGTCAAGGCATGGTCCTGGGAGGAGACCCAGTACTTC. It translates to CASSAVKAWSWEETQYF.

The chain carries TRBV6-2 or TRBV6-3 and TRBJ2-5; no reliable D call. V was clipped by 6 bases and J by 3 bases, with 17 bases between them. The CDR3 covers 15 residues. CDR1 MNHEY and CDR2 SVGEGT come from the germline V gene. In DNA form, the CDR3 reads TGTGCCAGCAGCCACCCGTACCGTGCAGAAGAGACCCAGTACTTC. The encoded protein is CASSHPYRAEETQYF.

The chain recombines TRBV6-5 with TRBJ2-3; no definite D call. V was clipped by 8 bases and J by 5 bases, with 8 bases between them. Germline assignment: CDR1 MNHEY and CDR2 SVGAGI. The CDR3 sequence is 11 residues long. CDR3 in DNA: TGTGCCAGCGGCGCCGTAGATACGCAGTATTTT. This codes for CASGAVDTQYF.

DNA of the CDR3: TGTGCCACCAGCAGAGATCCGGGGGCTGGCACTGAAGCTTTCTTT. It encodes CATSRDPGAGTEAFF. The chain links TRBV15 to TRBJ1-1; maybe TRBD1 (6 bases). The CDR3 loop spans 15 amino acids. The germline V gene has CDR1 LNHNV and CDR2 YYDKDF (reference sequence). V lost 0 bases and J lost 4, with 12 bases in between. The full variable domain, rest sourced from reference TRBV15 and TRBJ1-1, is DAMVIQNPRYQVTQFGKPVTLSCSQTLNHNVMYWYQQKSSQAPKLLFHYYDKDFNNEADTPDNFQSRRPNTSFCFLDIRSPGLGDTAMYLCATSRDPGAGTEAFFGQGTRLTVV.

This sequence joins TRBV7-9 and TRBJ1-1; D is unresolved. The V gene's germline CDR1 is SEHNR and CDR2 FQNEAQ (reference sequence). The CDR3 has 14 residues. Trimming left V 1 base short and J 1 base short, with 7 bases between. Here the CDR3 reads CASSLDAGNTEAFF. CDR3 sequence (DNA): TGTGCCAGCAGCTTAGACGCGGGGAACACTGAAGCTTTCTTT.

This clonotype was found a few times. This chain joins TRBV7-2 and TRBJ2-1; 11 bases are shared with TRBD1. Germline CDR1 reads SGHTA; CDR2 reads FQGNSA. Germline trimming cut 7 bases from V and 7 bases from J; bases unmatched to any gene: 3. The CDR3 is made up of 13 amino acids. The CDR3 sequence: CASTGQGGNEQFF. The CDR3, as DNA: TGTGCCAGCACGGGACAGGGGGGGAATGAGCAGTTCTTC.

J is TRBJ1-1 and V is TRBV5-5; D gene ambiguous. Per germline, CDR1 SGHKS and CDR2 YYEKEE (reference sequence). The CDR3 is 13 amino acids. V lost 2 bases and J 5 bases, leaving 10 bases between the germline ends. The CDR3 coding sequence is TGTGCCAGCAGCTTAACCACATCGACTGAAGCTTTCTTT. Its translation: CASSLTTSTEAFF.

This clonotype showed up just a few times. The rearrangement joins TRBV29-1 to TRBJ1-1; D possibly corresponds to TRBD1 (5 bases). From germline, CDR1 is SQVTM and CDR2 ANQGSEA. This CDR3 contains 14 residues. Trimming pared 5 bases from V and 3 bases from J, leaving 16 bases between. CDR3 sequence reads: CSVYEAGVYTEAFF. The CDR3 DNA sequence: TGCAGCGTTTATGAGGCGGGGGTCTACACTGAAGCTTTCTTT.

This clonotype was observed many times. The V gene is TRBV5-5, the J gene TRBJ1-1, with TRBD1 matching over 9 bases. This CDR3 has 15 amino acids. Per the germline V gene, CDR1 is SGHKS and CDR2 is YYEKEE (reference sequence). J was trimmed by 5 bases and V by 3 bases; bases with no gene match: 8. The CDR3 reads CASSSSGTGWTEAFF. As DNA, the CDR3 is TGTGCCAGCAGCTCCTCCGGGACAGGGTGGACTGAAGCTTTCTTT.

This clonotype was recorded a few times. The V gene is TRBV2, the J gene TRBJ2-2; unclear D gene. CDR1 is SNHLY and CDR2 is FYNNEI in the germline V gene. The CDR3 consists of 12 residues. V was clipped by 2 bases and J by 5 bases, with 3 bases between them. Here the CDR3 reads CASSEFTGELFF. The CDR3 DNA is TGTGCCAGCAGTGAATTTACCGGGGAGCTGTTTTTT.

This clonotype was seen a few times. The rearrangement joins TRBV7-9 to TRBJ2-5; 10 nucleotides align to TRBD1. Germline CDR1 SEHNR, CDR2 FQNEAQ (reference sequence). This CDR3 has 15 residues. J was trimmed by 4 bases and V by 0 bases; bases with no gene match: 2. The CDR3 is CASSLAGTGAETQYF. CDR3 sequence (DNA): TGTGCCAGCAGCTTAGCGGGGACAGGGGCAGAGACCCAGTACTTC.

The chain has TRBV21-1 and TRBJ1-2. TRBV21-1 is a pseudogene segment. CDR3 length: 16 amino acids. The CDR3, as DNA: TGTGCCAGCAGCAAAGGCGGGCAGTCTCCTAACTATGGCTACACCTTC. This sequence encodes CASSKGGQSPNYGYTF.

A few counts support this clonotype. The chain combines TRBV11-2 with TRBJ2-5; 8 positions match TRBD1. CDR1 is SGHAT, CDR2 FQNNGV, per germline. There are 15 residues in the CDR3. V trimming: 4 bases; J trimming: 12 bases; junction bases outside the gene matches: 16. In DNA form, the CDR3 reads TGTGCCAGCAGCTCGCCCCGGGACAGGCGGGCCCCCAAGTACTTC. As protein: CASSSPRDRRAPKYF.

In this sample, this clonotype turned up a few times. The chain employs TRBV5-1 and TRBJ2-1, with TRBD2 matching 7 bases. Germline values: CDR1 SGHRS, CDR2 YFSETQ. The junction had 10 bases not matched to a gene; V was cut back by 3 bases and J by 7 bases. CDR3 length: 15 amino acids. In DNA, the CDR3 is TGCGCCAGCAGCTCGCTCGGGAGGTTAGAGAATGAGCAGTTCTTC. Amino acids: CASSSLGRLENEQFF.